This T cell receptor (beta chain) was identified during a study of OX40 agonist ivuxolimab in advanced cancers. The germline gives CDR1 SGDLS, CDR2 YYNGEE. The CDR3 is 13 amino acids. The V end was cut by 2 bases, the J end by 2 bases, with 7 bases between. Produced via immunoSEQ multiplex PCR; TCRdb's table is partial and in-frame only. The sample contains tens of thousands of clones, roughly 88% of which appear only once. On this clone itself: Its antigen is unknown. Other DNA sequences in the same sample also yield this CDR3.

Whole-study findings and limits: The study found that CD8+ T cells averaged more expanded clones than CD4+.

Sequences were derived from CD4+ or CD8+ T cells sorted from blood, sampled in a trial of the OX40 agonist ivuxolimab. The V call is TRBV9, the J call TRBJ2-5; D uncertain. This receptor was taken from an adult with an advanced solid tumor such as melanoma, head and neck, liver or kidney cancer. The CDR3 nucleotides are TGTGCCAGCAGCGTTTCCGGGCAAGAGACCCAGTACTTC. The encoded protein is CASSVSGQETQYF.